This TCR beta chain was sequenced in a study of blood T cell repertoires in COVID-19. Study information: Sites in the United States, Italy and Spain provided acute and convalescent COVID-19 samples. In each case, the material was cDNA or gDNA derived from T cells, B-cell-depleted T cells, or PBMCs.

The CDR3 contains 15 residues. Germline V gives CDR1 SGHVS, CDR2 FQNEAQ. V lost 5 bases, J lost 6 bases, and 8 bases stayed unmatched. The method was immunoSEQ multiplex PCR; TCRdb's version includes in-frame clones alone and lacks a portion of them. Of about 90,000 clones listed, over 75% are singletons. The sequence derives from a man in his fifties with acute or convalescent COVID-19. The chain recombines TRBV7-8 with TRBJ2-1; 9 nucleotides agree with TRBD1. The sample comprised peripheral blood. The CDR3 DNA is TGTGCCAGCAGCCCCCGACAGGGGGTAGGCAATGAGCAGTTCTTC. It yields the protein CASSPRQGVGNEQFF. Full variable domain (remainder filled in from reference TRBV7-8 and TRBJ2-1): GAGVSQSPRYKVAKRGQDVALRCDPISGHVSLFWYQQALGQGPEFLTYFQNEAQLDKSGLPSDRFFAERPEGSVSTLKIQRTQQEDSAVYLCASSPRQGVGNEQFFGPGTRLTVL.